The sequence of this TCR beta chain was determined in a study of blood T cell repertoires in COVID-19. Looking at the study overall: The samples span acute and convalescent COVID-19 from the United States, Italy and Spain. Nucleic acid was either cDNA or gDNA, and it came from T cells, B-cell-depleted T cells, or PBMCs.

Libraries were prepared by immunoSEQ multiplex PCR; TCRdb keeps only in-frame clonotypes and omits some of them. The sample yields around 67,000 clones, around nine tenths seen once. V was trimmed by 0 bases and J by 6 bases, leaving 17 bases between them. This CDR3 has 16 residues. In germline, CDR1 is MNHEY, CDR2 SVGAGI. The chain has TRBV6-5 and TRBJ1-2, with D perhaps TRBD1 (6 bases). The sample comprised peripheral blood. The source of this sequence is a woman older than 75 with active or convalescent COVID-19. CDR3 nucleotides: TGTGCCAGCAGTTACTCGGTCATACAGGGACGGAATGGCTACACCTTC. This sequence encodes CASSYSVIQGRNGYTF.